Reported below is one T cell receptor (beta chain). This specimen belongs to a study of T cell changes during pregnancy in multiple sclerosis. The repertoire was sequenced with immunoSEQ multiplex PCR; TCRdb's copy has only in-frame clones and lacks some. The table shows fewer than 110,000 clones, with around 92% occurring only once. The V gene lost 5 bases and the J gene lost 13 bases, with 18 bases spanning the gap. The CDR3 has 13 amino acids. Germline loops: CDR1 SNHLY, CDR2 FYNNEI. J is TRBJ2-1 and V is TRBV2; the D gene is possibly TRBD2 (7 bases). The sample consisted of peripheral blood, taken in the second trimester of pregnancy. This clonotype was obtained from a female donor with multiple sclerosis, enrolled in a pregnancy study. The CDR3 sequence is CASSLTLGGAQFF. The CDR3 coding sequence is TGTGCCAGCAGTCTTACCTTGGGGGGGGCCCAGTTCTTC.